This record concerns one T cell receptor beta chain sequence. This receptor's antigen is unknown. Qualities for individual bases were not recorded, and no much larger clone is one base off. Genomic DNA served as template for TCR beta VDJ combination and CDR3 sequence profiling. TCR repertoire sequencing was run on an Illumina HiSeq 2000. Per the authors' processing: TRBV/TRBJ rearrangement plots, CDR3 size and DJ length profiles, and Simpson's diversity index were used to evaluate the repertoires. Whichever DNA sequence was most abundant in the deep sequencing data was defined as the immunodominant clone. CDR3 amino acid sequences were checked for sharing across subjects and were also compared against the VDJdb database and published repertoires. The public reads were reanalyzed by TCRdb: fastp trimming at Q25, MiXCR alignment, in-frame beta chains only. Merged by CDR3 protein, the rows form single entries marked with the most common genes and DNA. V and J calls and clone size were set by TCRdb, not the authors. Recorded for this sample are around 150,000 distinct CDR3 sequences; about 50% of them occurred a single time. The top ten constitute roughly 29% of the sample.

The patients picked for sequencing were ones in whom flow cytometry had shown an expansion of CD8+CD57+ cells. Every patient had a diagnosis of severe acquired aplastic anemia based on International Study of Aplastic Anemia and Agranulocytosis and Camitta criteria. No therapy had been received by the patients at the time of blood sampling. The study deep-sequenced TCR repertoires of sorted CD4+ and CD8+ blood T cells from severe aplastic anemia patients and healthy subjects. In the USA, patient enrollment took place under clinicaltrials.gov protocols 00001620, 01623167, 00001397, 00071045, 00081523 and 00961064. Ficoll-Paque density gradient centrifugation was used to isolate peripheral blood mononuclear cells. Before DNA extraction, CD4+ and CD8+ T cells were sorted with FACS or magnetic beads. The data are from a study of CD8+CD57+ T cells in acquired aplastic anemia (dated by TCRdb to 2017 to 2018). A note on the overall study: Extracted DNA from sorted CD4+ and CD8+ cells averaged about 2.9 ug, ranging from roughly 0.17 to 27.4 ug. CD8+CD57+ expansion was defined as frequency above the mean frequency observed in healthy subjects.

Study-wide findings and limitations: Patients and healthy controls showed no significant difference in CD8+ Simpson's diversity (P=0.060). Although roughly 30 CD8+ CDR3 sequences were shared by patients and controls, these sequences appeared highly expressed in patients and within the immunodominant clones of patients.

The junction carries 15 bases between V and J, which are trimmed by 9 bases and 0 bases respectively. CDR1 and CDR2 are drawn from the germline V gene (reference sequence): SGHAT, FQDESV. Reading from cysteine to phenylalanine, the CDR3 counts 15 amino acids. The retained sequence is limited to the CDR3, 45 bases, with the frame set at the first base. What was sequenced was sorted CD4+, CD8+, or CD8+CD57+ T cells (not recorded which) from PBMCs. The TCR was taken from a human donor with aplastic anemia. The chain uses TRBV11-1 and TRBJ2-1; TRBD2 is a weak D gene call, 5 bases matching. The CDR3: CASATGLFSYNEQFF. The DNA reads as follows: TGTGCCAGTGCTACCGGACTCTTCTCCTACAATGAGCAGTTCTTC.